This T cell receptor beta chain derives from a study of blood T cell repertoires in COVID-19. Study background: Whether acute or convalescent, the COVID-19 samples came from the United States, Italy and Spain. Sample material is recorded as cDNA or gDNA derived from T cells, B-cell-depleted T cells, or PBMCs.

V lost 4 bases and J 0 bases, leaving 20 bases between the germline ends. Per the germline V gene, CDR1 is SGHRS and CDR2 is YFSETQ. The CDR3 contains 17 residues. This clone was counted only a few times. Authors' processing steps: Cell counts per sample came from amplifying reference gene primers. Method: immunoSEQ multiplex PCR; TCRdb's copy keeps in-frame clones and lacks some. V, J and clone size reflect that table, while D and trimming were determined from the DNA. The data hold some 42,000 clones, with 60% to 80% observed a single time. The J gene is TRBJ2-7, the V gene TRBV5-1, with D maybe TRBD2 (5 bases). The sequencing input was peripheral blood. The receptor's source is a woman aged 70 to 79 with acute or convalescent COVID-19. The DNA of the CDR3 is TGCGCCAGCAGCCCGGGGAACGGTGTAACCCCCTCCTACGAGCAGTACTTC. Translation: CASSPGNGVTPSYEQYF. Together with reference TRBV5-1 and TRBJ2-7, the CDR3 gives the full variable domain: KAGVTQTPRYLIKTRGQQVTLSCSPISGHRSVSWYQQTPGQGLQFLFEYFSETQRNKGNFPGRFSGRQFSNSRSEMNVSTLELGDSALYLCASSPGNGVTPSYEQYFGPGTRLTVT.